Described below is a single T cell receptor beta chain sequence and its context. This specimen belongs to a study of shared clonotypes between healthy human individuals. Profiling relied on immunoSEQ multiplex PCR, and the TCRdb table lists in-frame clones only, not all of them. The sample yields under 2.5 million clones, 80% to 95% seen once. This CDR3 is 11 amino acids long. V dropped 7 bases and J dropped 3 bases, with 9 bases sitting between them. Germline values: CDR1 DFQATT, CDR2 SNEGSKA (reference sequence). Sequences were obtained from naive CD4+ T cells from PBMCs. Subset defined: CD45RA+ positively selected. The chain recombines TRBV20-1 with TRBJ1-2; D possibly corresponds to TRBD1 (5 bases). This receptor was obtained from a young man in good health. Some clones in this sample may be carry-over from other donors' samples. The CDR3 reads CSVLTDYGYTF. CDR3 in DNA: TGCAGTGTTTTGACAGACTATGGCTACACCTTC.